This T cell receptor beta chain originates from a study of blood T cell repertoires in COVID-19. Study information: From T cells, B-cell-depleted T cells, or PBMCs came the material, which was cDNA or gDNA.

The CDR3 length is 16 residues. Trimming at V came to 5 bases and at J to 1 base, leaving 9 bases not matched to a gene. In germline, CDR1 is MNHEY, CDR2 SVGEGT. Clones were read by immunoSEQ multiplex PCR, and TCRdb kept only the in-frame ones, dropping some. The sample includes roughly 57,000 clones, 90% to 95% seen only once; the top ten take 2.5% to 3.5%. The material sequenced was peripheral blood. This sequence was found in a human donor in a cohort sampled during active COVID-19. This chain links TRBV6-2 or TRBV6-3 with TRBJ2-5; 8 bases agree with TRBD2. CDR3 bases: TGTGCCAGCAGTCGCCTGTTGCGGGGGGTCCAAGAGACCCAGTACTTC. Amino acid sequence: CASSRLLRGVQETQYF.